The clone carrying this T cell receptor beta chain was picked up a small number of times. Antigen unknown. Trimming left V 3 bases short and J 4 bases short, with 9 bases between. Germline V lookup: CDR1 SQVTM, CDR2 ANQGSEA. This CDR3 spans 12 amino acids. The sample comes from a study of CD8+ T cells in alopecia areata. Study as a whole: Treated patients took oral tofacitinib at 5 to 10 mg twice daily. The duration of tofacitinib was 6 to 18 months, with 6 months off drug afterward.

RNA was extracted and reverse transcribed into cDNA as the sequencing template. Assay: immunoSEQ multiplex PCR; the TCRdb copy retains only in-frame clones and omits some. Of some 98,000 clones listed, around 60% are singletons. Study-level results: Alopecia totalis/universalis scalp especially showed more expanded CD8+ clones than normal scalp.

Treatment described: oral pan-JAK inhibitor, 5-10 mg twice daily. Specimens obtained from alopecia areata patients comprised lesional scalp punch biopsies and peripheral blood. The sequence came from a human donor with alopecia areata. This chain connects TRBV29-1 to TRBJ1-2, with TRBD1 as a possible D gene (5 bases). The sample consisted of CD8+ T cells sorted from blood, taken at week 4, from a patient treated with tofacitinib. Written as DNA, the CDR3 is TGCAGCGTTGATCAGGGATTCTATGGCTACACCTTC. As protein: CSVDQGFYGYTF.